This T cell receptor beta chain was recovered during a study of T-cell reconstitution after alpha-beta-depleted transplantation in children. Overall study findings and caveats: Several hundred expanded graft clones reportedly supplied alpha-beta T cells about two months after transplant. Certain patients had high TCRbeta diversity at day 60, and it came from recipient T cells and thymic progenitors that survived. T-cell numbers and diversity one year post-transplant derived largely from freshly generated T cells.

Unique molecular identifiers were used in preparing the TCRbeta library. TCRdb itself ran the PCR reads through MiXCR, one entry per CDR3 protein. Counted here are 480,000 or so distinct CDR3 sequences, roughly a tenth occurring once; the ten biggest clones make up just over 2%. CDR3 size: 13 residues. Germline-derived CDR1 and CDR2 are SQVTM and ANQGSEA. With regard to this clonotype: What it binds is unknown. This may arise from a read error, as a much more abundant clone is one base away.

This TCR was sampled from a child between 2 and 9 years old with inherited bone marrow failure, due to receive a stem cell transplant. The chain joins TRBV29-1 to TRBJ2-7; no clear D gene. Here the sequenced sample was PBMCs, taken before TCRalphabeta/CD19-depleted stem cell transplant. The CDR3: CSIDSNGSYEQYF. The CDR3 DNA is TGCAGCATTGATAGTAACGGCTCCTACGAGCAGTACTTC.